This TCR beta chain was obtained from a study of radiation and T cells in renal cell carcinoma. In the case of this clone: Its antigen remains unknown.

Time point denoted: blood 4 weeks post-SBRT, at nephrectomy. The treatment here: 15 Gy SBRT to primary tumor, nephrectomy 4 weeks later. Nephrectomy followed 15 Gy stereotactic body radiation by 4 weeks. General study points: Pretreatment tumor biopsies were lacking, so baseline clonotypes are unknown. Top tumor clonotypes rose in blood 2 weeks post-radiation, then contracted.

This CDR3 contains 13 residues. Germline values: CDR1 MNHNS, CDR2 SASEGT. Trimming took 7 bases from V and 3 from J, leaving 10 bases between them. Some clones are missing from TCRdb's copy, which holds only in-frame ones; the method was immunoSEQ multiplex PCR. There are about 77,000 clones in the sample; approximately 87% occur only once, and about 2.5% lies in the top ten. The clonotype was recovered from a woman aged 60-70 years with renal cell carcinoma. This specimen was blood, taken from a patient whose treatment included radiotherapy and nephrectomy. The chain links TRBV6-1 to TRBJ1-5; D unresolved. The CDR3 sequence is CASTGQVNQPQHF. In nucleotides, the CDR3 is TGTGCCAGCACCGGTCAAGTCAATCAGCCCCAGCATTTT.